The 5 T cell receptor beta chains below were found in one sample sequenced in a study of T cells in women clearing cervical HPV infection. Only in-frame clones appear in the TCRdb table, and some are missing; sequencing was by immunoSEQ multiplex PCR. The specimen's table records about 36,000 clones. Sequencing used blood buffy coat. Receptors were obtained from a woman aged 18 to 75 with a cervical HPV16 infection that either progressed to CIN3+ or cleared (not recorded which).

Concerning this clone: The read halts 3 residues ahead of the CDR3 end, with the missing end drawn from the germline J gene. This chain uses TRBV5-1 with TRBJ2-2; 9 nucleotides match TRBD1. The CDR3 sequence is 14 residues long. Germline V gives CDR1 SGHRS, CDR2 YFSETQ. The sequenced CDR3 bases are TGCGCCAGCAGCTGGGGACAGGGAAATTCACCG. This translates into CASSWGQGNSP. The whole CDR3 reads CASSWGQGNSPLFF.

As concerns this clone: The CDR3 end is not reached by the read, which stops 3 residues before it; the germline J gene fills it in. This sequence joins TRBV19 and TRBJ2-5, with TRBD1 matching over 11 bases. After removal of 1 base from V and 7 bases from J, the junction contained 5 bases not matched to a gene. Germline V lookup: CDR1 LNHDA, CDR2 SQIVND (reference sequence). The CDR3 length is 15 residues. CDR3 sequence: CASSIAGGQGGTQYF. The sequenced part of the CDR3 DNA is TGTGCCAGTAGTATAGCCGGGGGACAGGGGGGGACC.

Comments on this clone: The read terminates 3 residues before the CDR3 end, so the remaining end is supplied by the germline J gene. The chain is built from TRBV28 and TRBJ2-3; 7 bases agree with TRBD1. Germline V gives CDR1 MDHEN, CDR2 SYDVKM. Trimming took 5 bases from V and 1 from J; bases not matched to a gene: 6. The CDR3 sequence is 15 residues long. The sequenced part of the CDR3 DNA is TGTGCCAGCAGTGGCTTAGGGGGCGGCACAGATACG. It encodes CASSGLGGGTDT. The CDR3, in full, reads CASSGLGGGTDTQYF.

Comment on this clone: The sequence runs out 3 residues before the end of the CDR3; the remainder is reconstructed from the germline J gene. This chain joins TRBV9 and TRBJ1-3; D is unclear. The V and J ends lost 2 bases and 2 bases respectively, with 11 bases between them. Germline V gene data show CDR1 as SGDLS and CDR2 as YYNGEE. CDR3 length: 15 amino acids. The CDR3 DNA, read in part, is TGTGCCAGCAGCGTTGACCCGGGTCCTGGAAACACC. This translates into CASSVDPGPGNT. In full, the CDR3 is CASSVDPGPGNTIYF.

With respect to this clone: Compared with germline, one end of the junction differs, possibly owing to a read error. Read data end 3 residues before the CDR3 end; the end is taken from the germline J gene. This chain uses TRBV30 with TRBJ1-4; TRBD1 aligns across 9 bases. The CDR3 sequence is 18 residues long. Per germline, CDR1 GTSNPN and CDR2 SVGIG (reference sequence). CDR3: CARSVRSTGGGTNSPLFF. The DNA read from the CDR3 is TGTGCCCGGAGTGTAAGGTCTACAGGGGGCGGCACAAATTCACCA.